A selection of T cell receptor beta chains follows, all from one sample in a study of cytomegalovirus exposure and HLA in healthy donors. TCRdb's copy holds only in-frame clones and misses some; the assay was immunoSEQ multiplex PCR. The sample contains under 200,000 clones, around 80% of which appear only once. Sequencing was done on a sample of PBMCs. The receptor set was obtained from a woman aged 45 to 65 in good health and CMV-seronegative. Each CDR3 is given with its conserved first and last residue. Fields, in order: CDR3 DNA, CDR3 protein, J gene, D gene, V gene, clone size. D genes are given only for firm matches. Only some rows state a clone size, as once, few, many or a class for expanded clones.

CDR3nt: TGTGCCAGCAGTTTCCTGGGGGGGCTGGCCACTGAAGCTTTCTTT; CDR3aa: CASSFLGGLATEAFF; j_gene: TRBJ1-1; d_gene: -; v_gene: TRBV27; abundance: -
CDR3nt: TGTGCCAGCAGTGAGGACAGGGATGGGAGAGCTTTCTTT; CDR3aa: CASSEDRDGRAFF; j_gene: TRBJ1-1; d_gene: TRBD1; v_gene: TRBV6-1; abundance: -
CDR3nt: TGTGCCTGGAGTGCCGGGACAGGGCACTACGAGCAGTACTTC; CDR3aa: CAWSAGTGHYEQYF; j_gene: TRBJ2-7; d_gene: TRBD1; v_gene: TRBV30; abundance: -
CDR3nt: TGCGCCAGCAGCCAAGTAGGGGCCGGGGAGCTGTTTTTT; CDR3aa: CASSQVGAGELFF; j_gene: TRBJ2-2; d_gene: -; v_gene: TRBV4-1; abundance: few
CDR3nt: TGTGCCAGCAGCTGGGGGGGTGGAGGGTCCTACGAGCAGTACTTC; CDR3aa: CASSWGGGGSYEQYF; j_gene: TRBJ2-7; d_gene: TRBD2; v_gene: TRBV5-6; abundance: -
CDR3nt: TGCGCCAGCAGGGCCAACACTGAAGCTTTCTTT; CDR3aa: CASRANTEAFF; j_gene: TRBJ1-1; d_gene: -; v_gene: TRBV5-1; abundance: -
CDR3nt: TGTGCCAGCAGTTTTCAGGGGAATGAAAAACTGTTTTTT; CDR3aa: CASSFQGNEKLFF; j_gene: TRBJ1-4; d_gene: -; v_gene: TRBV28; abundance: -
CDR3nt: TGTGCCAGCAGGTTGAGGCTACGCTCTGGAAACACCATATATTTT; CDR3aa: CASRLRLRSGNTIYF; j_gene: TRBJ1-3; d_gene: -; v_gene: TRBV28; abundance: once
CDR3nt: TGTGCCAGCAGCCGAGAGACAGGGGATGGCTACACCTTC; CDR3aa: CASSRETGDGYTF; j_gene: TRBJ1-2; d_gene: TRBD1; v_gene: TRBV11-2; abundance: -
CDR3nt: TGTGCCAGCATTCCGACAGGGGGCTACGAGCAGTACTTC; CDR3aa: CASIPTGGYEQYF; j_gene: TRBJ2-7; d_gene: TRBD1; v_gene: TRBV28; abundance: -
CDR3nt: TGTGCCAGCAGGGAAGGACAGTTACATGGCTACACCTTC; CDR3aa: CASREGQLHGYTF; j_gene: TRBJ1-2; d_gene: -; v_gene: TRBV6-1; abundance: -
CDR3nt: TGTGCCAGCAGCCAGGGGACTAGCGGACTGGATGGGACCCAGTACTTC; CDR3aa: CASSQGTSGLDGTQYF; j_gene: TRBJ2-5; d_gene: TRBD2; v_gene: TRBV5-4; abundance: -
CDR3nt: TGTGCCAGTAGTATTTCCTTACGACTGAGTGAGGGCACTGAAGCTTTCTTT; CDR3aa: CASSISLRLSEGTEAFF; j_gene: TRBJ1-1; d_gene: -; v_gene: TRBV19; abundance: -
CDR3nt: TGTGCCAGCAGCGTAGATAACTCCAGGGTCGACGAGCAGTACTTC; CDR3aa: CASSVDNSRVDEQYF; j_gene: TRBJ2-7; d_gene: -; v_gene: TRBV9; abundance: -
CDR3nt: TGTGCCAGCAGCTTGCGTCTAGCGGCTAGCACAGATACGCAGTATTTT; CDR3aa: CASSLRLAASTDTQYF; j_gene: TRBJ2-3; d_gene: TRBD2; v_gene: TRBV5-4; abundance: -
CDR3nt: TGTGCCACCAGCAGAGGTCCTGGACAGGGCGAGGAAAAACTGTTTTTT; CDR3aa: CATSRGPGQGEEKLFF; j_gene: TRBJ1-4; d_gene: TRBD1; v_gene: TRBV15; abundance: few
CDR3nt: TGTGCCAGCAGCTTAGGGCTAGCTTCCTACGAGCAGTACTTC; CDR3aa: CASSLGLASYEQYF; j_gene: TRBJ2-7; d_gene: -; v_gene: TRBV7-9; abundance: once
CDR3nt: TGTGCCAGCAGTTTTGTTCCCGGTACAGATACGCAGTATTTT; CDR3aa: CASSFVPGTDTQYF; j_gene: TRBJ2-3; d_gene: -; v_gene: TRBV28; abundance: -
CDR3nt: TGTGCCAGCAGTTTACGAGGGCCCGGAAACACCATATATTTT; CDR3aa: CASSLRGPGNTIYF; j_gene: TRBJ1-3; d_gene: -; v_gene: TRBV27; abundance: -
CDR3nt: TGTGCCAGCAGCTTGATTAGGGGGTGGGAGCAGTACTTC; CDR3aa: CASSLIRGWEQYF; j_gene: TRBJ2-7; d_gene: -; v_gene: TRBV7-2; abundance: -
CDR3nt: TGTGCCACCAGCAGAGGGGCAGGTGGCCCGCAGTACTTC; CDR3aa: CATSRGAGGPQYF; j_gene: TRBJ2-7; d_gene: -; v_gene: TRBV15; abundance: -
CDR3nt: TGTGCCAGCAGCGTAGATGGGGCTAGAGCCTACAATGAGCAGTTCTTC; CDR3aa: CASSVDGARAYNEQFF; j_gene: TRBJ2-1; d_gene: -; v_gene: TRBV9; abundance: once
CDR3nt: TGTGCCAGCAGCTTAAATCTCCTTCTGGGAGACACCATATATTTT; CDR3aa: CASSLNLLLGDTIYF; j_gene: TRBJ1-3; d_gene: -; v_gene: TRBV7-8; abundance: once
CDR3nt: TGTGCCAGCAGCCTAAACGCCCAGGGTCAGCAGTTCTTC; CDR3aa: CASSLNAQGQQFF; j_gene: TRBJ2-1; d_gene: -; v_gene: TRBV27; abundance: -
CDR3nt: TGTGCCAGCAGTTTAATCCAGGGGGCTGAAAATCAGCCCCAGCATTTT; CDR3aa: CASSLIQGAENQPQHF; j_gene: TRBJ1-5; d_gene: TRBD1; v_gene: TRBV28; abundance: few
CDR3nt: TGTGCCAGCAGCCCGCACGGGTTGGTCTCTGGAAACACCATATATTTT; CDR3aa: CASSPHGLVSGNTIYF; j_gene: TRBJ1-3; d_gene: -; v_gene: TRBV11-2; abundance: -
CDR3nt: TGTGCCAGCAGCTCGCCCCTAGCGGACAAGCAGTTCTTC; CDR3aa: CASSSPLADKQFF; j_gene: TRBJ2-1; d_gene: TRBD2; v_gene: TRBV7-2; abundance: -
CDR3nt: TGCGCCAGCAGCTTGGGGGTTCGGGGGGGCTCGCCCTACGAGCAGTACTTC; CDR3aa: CASSLGVRGGSPYEQYF; j_gene: TRBJ2-7; d_gene: TRBD2; v_gene: TRBV5-1; abundance: -
CDR3nt: TGTGCCAGCAGGCCATTGACTAGCTCCGACGAGCAGTACTTC; CDR3aa: CASRPLTSSDEQYF; j_gene: TRBJ2-7; d_gene: TRBD2; v_gene: TRBV6-1; abundance: -
CDR3nt: TGCGCCAGCAGCCAAAGGCAGGGAACCATATATTTT; CDR3aa: CASSQRQGTIYF; j_gene: TRBJ1-3; d_gene: -; v_gene: TRBV4-1; abundance: -
CDR3nt: TGTGCCAGCAGCCCCGACAGGGGGCCTGGAAACACCATATATTTT; CDR3aa: CASSPDRGPGNTIYF; j_gene: TRBJ1-3; d_gene: TRBD1; v_gene: TRBV6-5; abundance: once
CDR3nt: TGTGCCAGCAGCCCACAGGGGCTCGACGAGCAGTACTTC; CDR3aa: CASSPQGLDEQYF; j_gene: TRBJ2-7; d_gene: TRBD1; v_gene: TRBV7-2; abundance: -
CDR3nt: TGCGCCAGCAGCCAAGATCGGGGGGGTTCCCCCTACGAGCAGTACTTC; CDR3aa: CASSQDRGGSPYEQYF; j_gene: TRBJ2-7; d_gene: TRBD2; v_gene: TRBV4-1; abundance: -
CDR3nt: TGTGCCAGCAGCTTCGGGCGGACTAGCGGGACATACCCTAGCACAGATACGCAGTATTTT; CDR3aa: CASSFGRTSGTYPSTDTQYF; j_gene: TRBJ2-3; d_gene: TRBD2; v_gene: TRBV5-4; abundance: -
CDR3nt: TGTGCCAGCAGCCAACAGGGACTATATGGCTACACCTTC; CDR3aa: CASSQQGLYGYTF; j_gene: TRBJ1-2; d_gene: -; v_gene: TRBV7-8; abundance: once
CDR3nt: TGTGCCACCGACAGGGTGGTCGGTGAGCAGTTCTTC; CDR3aa: CATDRVVGEQFF; j_gene: TRBJ2-1; d_gene: TRBD1; v_gene: TRBV28; abundance: few
CDR3nt: TGTGCCAGTAGCCTGGTACGGGGGGGCCGAGAGACCCAGTACTTC; CDR3aa: CASSLVRGGRETQYF; j_gene: TRBJ2-5; d_gene: TRBD2; v_gene: TRBV19; abundance: -
CDR3nt: TGCGCCAGCAGCCGGAGGGGGCAAGCTGAAGCTTTCTTT; CDR3aa: CASSRRGQAEAFF; j_gene: TRBJ1-1; d_gene: TRBD1; v_gene: TRBV5-1; abundance: once
CDR3nt: TGCGCCAGCAGCTTAGGAGACAGGGCTAACTACGAGCAGTACTTC; CDR3aa: CASSLGDRANYEQYF; j_gene: TRBJ2-7; d_gene: TRBD1; v_gene: TRBV5-1; abundance: once
CDR3nt: TGTGCCATCCCCATCGGGTCCGAGCAGTACTTC; CDR3aa: CAIPIGSEQYF; j_gene: TRBJ2-7; d_gene: -; v_gene: TRBV2; abundance: -
CDR3nt: TGTGCCAGCAGTTCGACAGGGTCCTACGAGCAGTACTTC; CDR3aa: CASSSTGSYEQYF; j_gene: TRBJ2-7; d_gene: TRBD1; v_gene: TRBV6-6; abundance: once
CDR3nt: TGCGCCAGCAGGGACGGACAGGAAGAGACCCAGTACTTC; CDR3aa: CASRDGQEETQYF; j_gene: TRBJ2-5; d_gene: TRBD1; v_gene: TRBV10-1; abundance: -
CDR3nt: TGCGCCAGCAGCTTGGTAGGCCTAGCGGAAGAGACCCAGTACTTC; CDR3aa: CASSLVGLAEETQYF; j_gene: TRBJ2-5; d_gene: TRBD2; v_gene: TRBV5-1; abundance: -